This TCR beta chain is drawn from a study of blood T cell repertoires in COVID-19. Background on the study: T cells, B-cell-depleted T cells, or PBMCs provided the cDNA or gDNA that served as material.

As originally analysed: Reference gene primer amplification gave estimated nucleated cell counts. Clones were sequenced by immunoSEQ multiplex PCR, and TCRdb holds only the in-frame ones, with some missing. V, J and clone size derive from that table, while D and trimming were established from the DNA sequence. The sample includes roughly 400,000 clones, around 87% of them seen just once. The CDR3 contains 16 residues. V shed 1 base and J shed 0 bases, with 12 bases lying between them. Germline assignment: CDR1 SGHDN and CDR2 FVKESK. V is TRBV14 and J is TRBJ1-2, with D perhaps matching TRBD1 (5 bases). The source is a woman aged 55-69 years with COVID-19, enrolled during active disease. The sample consisted of peripheral blood. The chain's CDR3 is CASSQVRTPTNYGYTF. The CDR3 nucleotides are TGTGCCAGCAGCCAAGTCAGGACACCGACTAACTATGGCTACACCTTC. Looking up the rest from reference TRBV14 and TRBJ1-2 gives the full variable domain: EAGVTQFPSHSVIEKGQTVTLRCDPISGHDNLYWYRRVMGKEIKFLLHFVKESKQDESGMPNNRFLAERTGGTYSTLKVQPAELEDSGVYFCASSQVRTPTNYGYTFGSGTRLTVV.